This paragraph reports one TCR beta chain. Preparation of the TCRbeta library was carried out with unique molecular identifiers. TCRdb re-derived calls from the PCR reads in MiXCR, one entry per CDR3 protein. The sample lists 500,000 or so distinct CDR3 sequences, 30% to 35% occurring once. The sample comes from a study of T-cell reconstitution after alpha-beta-depleted transplantation in children. The CDR3 has 14 residues. Between the trimmed V and J ends, which lost 10 bases and 0 bases, there was a span of 13 bases. Looked up from germline, CDR1 is SGHAT and CDR2 is FQNNGV. The material sequenced was PBMCs from the stem cell graft donor, taken from the stem cell graft. V and J are TRBV11-2 and TRBJ1-3; D possibly corresponds to TRBD1 (5 bases). The sequence was obtained from a human donor who donated a stem cell graft to a child with aplastic anemia. Here the CDR3 reads CAIKVGGSGNTIYF. The CDR3 DNA reads TGTGCCATCAAGGTTGGGGGCTCTGGAAACACCATATATTTT.